One and the same sample provided the 6 T cell receptor beta chains below, sequenced in a study of T cell changes during pregnancy in multiple sclerosis. Sequencing was performed with immunoSEQ multiplex PCR; in TCRdb, only in-frame clones are kept and a portion is missing. This sample yields tens of thousands of clones, of which over 85% are seen a single time; approximately 0.93% belongs to the top ten. Material: peripheral blood, obtained in the first trimester of pregnancy. These receptors all come from a female donor with multiple sclerosis, enrolled in a pregnancy study.

CDR3 sequence: CASRQGLSREQYF. CDR3 nucleotides: TGTGCCAGCCGGCAGGGCCTATCGAGAGAGCAGTACTTC. The chain carries TRBV6-5 and TRBJ2-7; possible D gene TRBD1, 5 bases. The CDR3 runs to 13 residues. Germline CDR1 is MNHEY and CDR2 is SVGAGI. Trimming pared 8 bases from V and 7 bases from J, leaving 18 bases between.

This clone was found once. The chain recombines TRBV1 with TRBJ2-1; the DNA was not used to check the table's D call, TRBD2. TRBV1 is a known pseudogene. The length of the CDR3 is 16 residues. CDR3 sequence: CTSSLRLEVFHNEQFF. CDR3 nucleotide sequence: TGCACCAGCAGCCTCAGACTCGAAGTGTTCCACAATGAGCAGTTCTTC.

V usage is TRBV5-1 and J usage is TRBJ1-5; D unresolved. This CDR3 has 13 amino acids. The V gene lost 5 bases and the J gene lost 3 bases, with 9 bases spanning the gap. CDR1 SGHRS and CDR2 YFSETQ come from the germline V gene. The CDR3 DNA reads as TGCGCCAGCAGGTTAACGGTCAATCAGCCCCAGCATTTT. Translated, it gives CASRLTVNQPQHF.

This clone has a single count. The rearrangement uses TRBV11-3 and TRBJ1-1, with 8 bases identical to TRBD1. Germline trimming cut 1 base from V and 6 bases from J; bases unmatched to any gene: 4. The CDR3 is 14 residues long. Germline V gives CDR1 SGHNT, CDR2 YENEEA. The CDR3 loop reads CASSLGAGQAEAFF. CDR3 in DNA: TGTGCCAGCAGCTTAGGAGCGGGACAGGCTGAAGCTTTCTTT.

The V and J genes are TRBV6-1 and TRBJ1-6; D call uncertain. Trimming cost V 5 bases and J 7 bases, with 12 bases left between them. Germline CDR1 reads MNHNS; CDR2 reads SASEGT. The CDR3 sequence is 14 residues long. In DNA, the CDR3 is TGTGCCAGCAGTTCCAGCGGAGAGAATTCACCCCTCCACTTT. Translation: CASSSSGENSPLHF.

The chain employs TRBV6-1 and TRBJ2-1, with 11 bases identical to TRBD2. Germline values: CDR1 MNHNS, CDR2 SASEGT. J gave up 4 bases and V 4 bases, and 3 bases lay outside the gene matches. The CDR3 runs 15 residues. Written as DNA, the CDR3 is TGTGCCAGCAGTGTAGCGGGAGGGTCTTACAATGAGCAGTTCTTC. It encodes CASSVAGGSYNEQFF.